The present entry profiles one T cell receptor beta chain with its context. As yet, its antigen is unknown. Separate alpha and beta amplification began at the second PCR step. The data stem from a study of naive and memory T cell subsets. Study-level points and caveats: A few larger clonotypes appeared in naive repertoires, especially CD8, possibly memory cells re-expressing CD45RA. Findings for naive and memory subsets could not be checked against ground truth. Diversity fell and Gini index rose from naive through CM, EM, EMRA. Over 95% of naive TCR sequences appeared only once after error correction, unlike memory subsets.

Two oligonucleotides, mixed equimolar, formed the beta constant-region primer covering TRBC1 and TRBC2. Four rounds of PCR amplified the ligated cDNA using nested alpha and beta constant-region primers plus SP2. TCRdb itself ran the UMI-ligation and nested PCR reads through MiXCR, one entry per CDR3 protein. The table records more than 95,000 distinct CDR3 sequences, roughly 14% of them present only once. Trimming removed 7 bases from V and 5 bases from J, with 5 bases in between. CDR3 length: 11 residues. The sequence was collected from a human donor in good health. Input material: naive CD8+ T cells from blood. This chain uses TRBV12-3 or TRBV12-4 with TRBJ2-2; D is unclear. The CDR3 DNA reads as TGTGCCAGCACCCCAACCGGGGAGCTGTTTTTT. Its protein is CASTPTGELFF.